This T cell receptor beta chain was found in a study of T cell repertoires in cytomegalovirus infection. As for the study in general: Indications came from public TCR beta signatures; they pointed to CMV infection and to a matching HLA type. Regarding the study as a whole: There were HLA-C-restricted CMV-specific TCR beta clonotypes dominating the ex vivo response. The cumulative frequency of public TCR beta families identified carriers of CMV plus the relevant HLA.

Details on this clonotype: Its specificity is unknown. The CDR3 carries no conserved terminal phenylalanine or tryptophan, so it likely arises from a read error.

Germline V gene data show CDR1 as LNHDA and CDR2 as SQIVND (reference sequence). V was clipped by 5 bases and J by 0 bases; unmatched bases: 6. This CDR3 contains 15 residues. TCRdb reprocessed the reads via MiXCR and lists one record per CDR3 protein. The profile covers around 450,000 distinct CDR3 sequences, with 31% appearing a single time and roughly an eighth taken by the ten largest. The V gene is TRBV19, the J gene TRBJ2-7; 8 bases fit TRBD1. The receptor comes from a human donor in good health (CMV status not recorded). Some clones in this sample may be carry-over from other donors' samples. Input material: PBMCs. CDR3 protein: CASSLHRGVSYEQYL. The CDR3, as DNA: TGTGCCAGTAGTCTCCACAGGGGGGTCTCCTACGAGCAGTACTTA.